This T cell receptor beta chain was documented in a study of blood T cell repertoires in COVID-19. Study-level background: COVID-19 samples collected from the United States, Italy and Spain covered acute and convalescent phases. Sample material is recorded as cDNA or gDNA derived from T cells, B-cell-depleted T cells, or PBMCs.

TCRdb's table, derived via immunoSEQ multiplex PCR, lists solely in-frame clones and lacks some. Found here are 200,000 to 250,000 clones, 70% to 85% of them singletons; the top ten hold roughly 3.5%. V lost 6 bases, J lost 0 bases, and 2 bases stayed unmatched. The CDR3 is 15 amino acids. Germline CDR1 LGHNT, CDR2 FRNRAP. Clinical history as reported by participants underpinned cohort assignment. The sequence was obtained from a woman between 55 and 75 years old who had recovered from COVID-19. The sequenced sample was PBMCs or T cells enriched from blood (not recorded which). The V call is TRBV12-5, the J call TRBJ2-5, with 12 nucleotides matching TRBD2. CDR3 in DNA: TGTGCTAGTGGCTGGACTAGCGGGAACCAAGAGACCCAGTACTTC. This sequence encodes CASGWTSGNQETQYF.